This passage covers 24 T cell receptor beta chains from one sample sequenced in a study of control samples from healthy donors and cancer patients. Here immunoSEQ multiplex PCR was the method, and the copy in TCRdb shows in-frame clones only, minus some. The repertoire holds approximately 70,000 clones, with about 90% as singletons. Sequenced: blood. Receptor source: a woman in her 50s in good health.

The chain carries TRBV7-2 and TRBJ2-5, with TRBD2 matching 7 bases. The J segment lost 3 bases and the V segment lost 5 bases, leaving 9 bases of the junction unmatched. CDR3 length equals 15 residues. Germline assignment: CDR1 SGHTA and CDR2 FQGNSA. Here the CDR3 reads CASSLGRGRKETQYF. The CDR3 nucleotides are TGTGCCAGCAGCCTTGGGCGGGGGAGAAAAGAGACCCAGTACTTC. Filled out from reference TRBV7-2 and TRBJ2-5, the complete variable domain reads GAGVSQSPSNKVTEKGKDVELRCDPISGHTALYWYRQSLGQGLEFLIYFQGNSAPDKSGLPSDRFSAERTGGSVSTLTIQRTQQEDSAVYLCASSLGRGRKETQYFGPGTRLLVL.

The CDR3: CASSPQGRTGGYGYTF. CDR3 nucleotides: TGTGCCAGCAGCCCACAAGGCCGGACAGGCGGCTATGGCTACACCTTC. The chain combines TRBV3-1 (or the pseudogene TRBV3-2) with TRBJ1-2; TRBD1 aligns across 7 bases. The CDR3 runs to 16 residues. Germline V lookup: CDR1 LGHDT, CDR2 YNNKEL (reference sequence). Losses at the gene ends were 4 bases for V and 4 bases for J; bases not matched to a gene: 12.

This chain joins TRBV20-1 and TRBJ2-5; 11 nucleotides line up with TRBD2. The CDR3 is 16 residues long. Germline V gene lookup returns CDR1 DFQATT and CDR2 SNEGSKA (reference sequence). V was pared by 3 bases and J by 1 base, with 7 bases of the junction left unmatched. The chain's CDR3 is CSASSLAGGLQETQYF. CDR3 coding DNA: TGCAGTGCTAGTTCCCTAGCGGGAGGACTCCAAGAGACCCAGTACTTC.

The chain has TRBV9 and TRBJ2-1, with D possibly being TRBD2 (6 bases). The CDR3 loop spans 13 amino acids. V lost 0 bases to trimming and J lost 10 bases, with 11 bases between them. Germline V gene lookup returns CDR1 SGDLS and CDR2 YYNGEE. In nucleotides, the CDR3 is TGTGCCAGCAGCGTAGTGGAGGGAAAAGAGCAGTTCTTC. Protein: CASSVVEGKEQFF.

The chain recombines TRBV27 with TRBJ1-2; D is perhaps TRBD1 (6 bases). Per germline, CDR1 MNHEY and CDR2 SMNVEV (reference sequence). Between the trimmed V and J ends, which lost 3 bases and 7 bases, there was a span of 15 bases. The CDR3 has 14 residues. The CDR3 region is CASSFSNTGSGYTF. As DNA, the CDR3 is TGTGCCAGCAGTTTCTCTAATACAGGGTCTGGCTACACCTTC.

This clone is a singleton in its sample. The chain has TRBV7-2 and TRBJ2-4, with D perhaps matching TRBD1 (6 bases). CDR1 and CDR2 from the germline V gene are SGHTA and FQGNSA. Between the trimmed V and J ends, which lost 5 bases and 1 base, there was a span of 18 bases. The CDR3 has 17 residues. CDR3 in DNA: TGTGCCAGCAGCGTCGTTTCCAACGACAGGGCCAAAAACATTCAGTACTTC. Its translation is CASSVVSNDRAKNIQYF. The entire variable domain, with the rest obtained from reference TRBV7-2 and TRBJ2-4, is as follows: GAGVSQSPSNKVTEKGKDVELRCDPISGHTALYWYRQSLGQGLEFLIYFQGNSAPDKSGLPSDRFSAERTGGSVSTLTIQRTQQEDSAVYLCASSVVSNDRAKNIQYFGAGTRLSVL.

This chain uses TRBV28 with TRBJ2-1, with 10 nucleotides matching TRBD2. The V gene's germline CDR1 is MDHEN and CDR2 SYDVKM. This CDR3 has 19 residues. Trimming took 3 bases from V and 5 from J; bases not matched to a gene: 16. The CDR3 bases are TGTGCCAGCAGTTTGCCCCCTCTTCTGTTAGCGGGAGGCCACAATGAGCAGTTCTTC. Its translation: CASSLPPLLLAGGHNEQFF.

This chain connects TRBV4-2 to TRBJ2-3; no definite D call. CDR1 is LGHNA, CDR2 YNFKEQ, per germline. V was trimmed by 1 base and J by 6 bases, leaving 5 bases between them. CDR3 size: 12 residues. The CDR3 here is CASSQARDTQYF. In nucleotides, the CDR3 is TGTGCCAGCAGCCAAGCTCGGGATACGCAGTATTTT.

The chain joins TRBV20-1 to TRBJ1-6; D remains ambiguous. V was shortened by 3 bases and J by 3 bases, with 9 bases between the two germline ends. This CDR3 contains 14 residues. CDR1 and CDR2 from the germline V gene are DFQATT and SNEGSKA (reference sequence). CDR3 loop: CSASWGGYNSPLHF. The DNA of the CDR3 is TGCAGTGCTAGTTGGGGTGGCTATAATTCACCCCTCCACTTT.

The CDR3 reads CAWVPDRGEKLFF. Here the CDR3 DNA reads TGTGCCTGGGTACCAGACCGGGGAGAAAAACTGTTTTTT. V gene TRBV30 combines with J gene TRBJ1-4; D is uncertain. This CDR3 contains 13 residues. Trimming cost V 5 bases and J 8 bases, with 15 bases left between them. The germline V gene has CDR1 GTSNPN and CDR2 SVGIG (reference sequence).

The chain links TRBV2 to TRBJ2-7; possibly TRBD2 for D (6 bases). V gave up 7 bases and J gave up 4 bases, with 20 bases separating them. This CDR3 is 15 amino acids long. Germline V CDR1 and CDR2: SNHLY, FYNNEI. DNA of the CDR3: TGTGCCAGCATGACGTCCCGGGACGGGAGTTACGAGCAGTACTTC. It yields the protein CASMTSRDGSYEQYF.

This clone was recorded only once. The chain combines TRBV29-1 with TRBJ1-2; D gene unclear. Germline CDR1 is SQVTM and CDR2 is ANQGSEA. V lost 2 bases to trimming and J lost 0 bases, with 13 bases between them. The CDR3 has 15 residues. DNA of the CDR3: TGCAGCGTTGAAAAGGTACAGCTAGCTAACTATGGCTACACCTTC. As protein: CSVEKVQLANYGYTF.

The chain is built from TRBV28 and TRBJ1-1; a weak D match, TRBD1 (5 bases). The CDR3 is 15 amino acids. Between the trimmed V and J ends, which lost 6 bases and 4 bases, there was a span of 18 bases. The V gene's germline CDR1 is MDHEN and CDR2 SYDVKM. CDR3 loop: CASRPGGSWGTEAFF. The DNA for the CDR3 is TGTGCCAGCAGACCCGGGGGATCCTGGGGCACTGAAGCTTTCTTT.

This clone appeared once. V gene TRBV7-3 combines with J gene TRBJ2-7; a possible D gene is TRBD2 (6 bases). CDR3 length: 15 residues. Trimming took 2 bases from V and 6 from J, leaving 17 bases between them. Looked up from germline, CDR1 is SGHTA and CDR2 is FQGTGA. Written as DNA, the CDR3 is TGTGCCAGCAGCTTAGTGCTAGCCCTGGGGGGCGAGCAGTACTTC. Encoded protein: CASSLVLALGGEQYF.

The chain links TRBV11-2 to TRBJ2-1; D is ambiguous. V was pared by 3 bases and J by 6 bases, with 6 bases between. This CDR3 contains 12 residues. Germline CDR1 reads SGHAT; CDR2 reads FQNNGV. CDR3 bases: TGTGCCAGCAGCTTGAGTGGCAATGAGCAGTTCTTC. It codes for CASSLSGNEQFF.

The chain has TRBV21-1 and TRBJ2-7; the table's D call of TRBD1 was not tested on the DNA. TRBV21-1 is deemed a pseudogene. The CDR3 totals 15 residues. CDR3 amino acids: CASSDRDRLSYEQYF. The CDR3 region has the DNA TGTGCCAGCAGCGACCGGGACAGGCTATCCTACGAGCAGTACTTC.

There are a few counts of this clone. This chain connects TRBV5-1 to TRBJ2-7; 8 bases line up with TRBD1. V gave up 2 bases and J gave up 5 bases; unmatched junction bases: 12. The length of the CDR3 is 16 residues. Germline lookup yields CDR1 SGHRS and CDR2 YFSETQ. This CDR3 reads CASSFVGSTGGNEQYF. CDR3 in DNA: TGCGCCAGCAGCTTCGTAGGGTCTACAGGGGGGAACGAGCAGTACTTC.

V and J are TRBV13 and TRBJ2-7; no clear D. The germline V gene encodes CDR1 PRHDT and CDR2 FYEKMQ (reference sequence). Trimming cost V 0 bases and J 5 bases, with 17 bases left between them. The CDR3 totals 16 residues. The CDR3, as DNA: TGTGCCAGCAGCTTAGGCTGGATGGGGTCGTCTGACGAGCAGTACTTC. It yields the protein CASSLGWMGSSDEQYF.

The V and J genes are TRBV3-1 (or the pseudogene TRBV3-2) and TRBJ2-3; D gene ambiguous. Trimming cost V 0 bases and J 2 bases, with 12 bases left between them. The CDR3 sequence is 16 residues long. In germline, CDR1 is LGHDT, CDR2 YNNKEL (reference sequence). The CDR3, as DNA: TGTGCCAGCAGCCAAGATTGGGCTACAGCCACAGATACGCAGTATTTT. Amino acids: CASSQDWATATDTQYF.

The V gene is TRBV5-1, the J gene TRBJ2-6; tentatively, D is TRBD1 (5 bases). Germline values: CDR1 SGHRS, CDR2 YFSETQ. This CDR3 region has 16 residues. Trimming cost V 3 bases and J 1 base, with 11 bases left between them. CDR3: CASSSQGRSGANVLTF. CDR3 DNA sequence: TGCGCCAGCAGCTCTCAGGGTAGGTCTGGGGCCAACGTCCTGACTTTC.

The rearrangement links TRBV19 to TRBJ1-4; 9 positions agree with TRBD1. This CDR3 is built from 14 residues. Germline trimming cut 5 bases from V and 6 bases from J; bases unmatched to any gene: 4. Germline assignment: CDR1 LNHDA and CDR2 SQIVND (reference sequence). CDR3 DNA: TGTGCCAGTAGTCGGCGGACAGGGGATGAAAAACTGTTTTTT. The encoded protein is CASSRRTGDEKLFF.

This chain links TRBV28 with TRBJ1-1, with D hard to call. Germline V lookup: CDR1 MDHEN, CDR2 SYDVKM. This CDR3 region has 11 residues. V lost 7 bases and J lost 1, with 4 bases in between. CDR3 DNA sequence: TGTGCCAGCATTCGGAACACTGAAGCTTTCTTT. Translation gives CASIRNTEAFF.

J is TRBJ1-2 and V is TRBV11-2; 11 bases match TRBD1. The CDR3 sequence is 14 residues long. J gave up 7 bases and V 6 bases, and 7 bases lay outside the gene matches. Germline V gene lookup returns CDR1 SGHAT and CDR2 FQNNGV. CDR3 region: CASSHGQGASGYTF. The CDR3 DNA reads as TGTGCCAGCAGTCACGGACAGGGGGCTAGTGGCTACACCTTC.

J is TRBJ1-2 and V is TRBV19, with a weak D call TRBD1 (5 bases). CDR3 length: 13 residues. Looked up from germline, CDR1 is LNHDA and CDR2 is SQIVND (reference sequence). Trimming took off 3 bases at V and 8 bases at J, with 13 bases between the two ends. CDR3 coding DNA: TGTGCCAGTAGTATGTGGCAGGGTTACGGCTACACCTTC. It translates to CASSMWQGYGYTF.